This is a list of T cell receptor beta chains from one sample in a study of blood T cell repertoires in COVID-19. Generated by immunoSEQ multiplex PCR, the TCRdb table keeps only in-frame clones and is missing some. The sample consists of fewer than 250,000 clones, 75% to 90% of them appearing once. Sequencing was carried out using peripheral blood. These receptors all stem from a man aged 25-45 years with acute or convalescent COVID-19. Both conserved end residues are trimmed from each CDR3.

ASSIQGRLNEKLF TRBJ1-4 TRBV5-6
ASTSTGYEQY TRBJ2-7 TRBV3-1/TRBV3-2
ASSYGTGPNEQF TRBJ2-1 TRBV5-4
SSGSQGTDTQY TRBJ2-3 TRBV27
ASSRGLAPNRLF TRBJ1-4 TRBV14
AWSVRLVGEQF TRBJ2-1 TRBV30
ASISGTEAF TRBJ1-1 TRBV6-5
ASSRDLGDEQF TRBJ2-1 TRBV6-4
ASSGSRMGGRNTEAF TRBJ1-1 TRBV25-1
AISSGQSIIEWEKLF TRBJ1-4 TRBV10-3
ASSLGDVGNTIY TRBJ1-3 TRBV28
AKVRVTEAF TRBJ1-1 TRBV24-1
ASSVGQDHSYEQY TRBJ2-7 TRBV9
ASSVHRGTDGYT TRBJ1-2 TRBV11-2
ASSHDTTGISYEQY TRBJ2-7 TRBV5-5
ASSIGGYHQPQH TRBJ1-5 TRBV19
ASRSPGQGTGYT TRBJ1-2 TRBV28
ASSLTSWTGGSRNEQF TRBJ2-1 TRBV28
ASSPGLDYNEQF TRBJ2-1 TRBV18
ASELRGGTQY TRBJ2-3 TRBV6-5
ASSLGRASDGYT TRBJ1-2 TRBV5-1
ASSQARGATEAF TRBJ1-1 TRBV14
ASSEPTGPYTEAF TRBJ1-1 TRBV9
ASSFRPTGANYGYT TRBJ1-2 TRBV28
ASSRGGEGGTEAF TRBJ1-1 TRBV5-1
ASSVEAREETQY TRBJ2-5 TRBV9
AIRGTGTGNTIY TRBJ1-3 TRBV10-3
ASSTRDFTGELF TRBJ2-2 TRBV19
ASSYAGPGNTIY TRBJ1-3 TRBV6-5
ASSLRGGRRFNQPQH TRBJ1-5 TRBV27
ASMEGGNTEAF TRBJ1-1 TRBV6-6
ASSHSGRWRVTDTQY TRBJ2-3 TRBV28
ASSIGLWLAANQETQY TRBJ2-5 TRBV19
ASSQDSVTNAYEQY TRBJ2-7 TRBV3-1/TRBV3-2
ASTPGTTNTIY TRBJ1-3 TRBV7-6
ASSPPGQGRVGTEAF TRBJ1-1 TRBV18
ASSQEVSGASSSTDTQY TRBJ2-3 TRBV4-1